These 24 T cell receptor beta chains were sequenced from one sample in a study of cytomegalovirus exposure and HLA in healthy donors. Primers for the PCR totalled 60 Vbeta and 13 Jbeta. Method: immunoSEQ multiplex PCR; TCRdb's copy keeps in-frame clones and lacks some. Altogether roughly 190,000 clones are present, roughly 80% being singletons, with the ten largest covering about 3.1%. The sample consisted of PBMCs. The source of these receptors is a female donor in good health and CMV-seronegative.

This chain links TRBV4-3 with TRBJ2-6; TRBD1 aligns across 9 bases. This CDR3 comprises 20 residues. From germline, CDR1 is LGHNA and CDR2 YSLEER. J was trimmed by 0 bases and V by 1 base; bases with no gene match: 10. The CDR3 loop is CASSQVLGQGSLSGANVLTF. CDR3 nucleotide sequence: TGCGCCAGCAGCCAAGTACTGGGACAGGGCTCTCTCTCTGGGGCCAACGTCCTGACTTTC.

The rearrangement links TRBV6-1 to TRBJ2-7; possible D gene TRBD1, 6 bases. CDR1 MNHNS and CDR2 SASEGT come from the germline V gene. This CDR3 spans 12 amino acids. V was cut by 5 bases and J by 6 bases, with 11 bases left in between. CDR3 nucleotides: TGTGCCAGCAGTATTACAGGGCTCGAGCAGTACTTC. Translation: CASSITGLEQYF.

The chain carries TRBV11-2 and TRBJ2-5, with 9 positions matching TRBD1. Looked up from germline, CDR1 is SGHAT and CDR2 is FQNNGV. The CDR3 has 14 amino acids. J was trimmed by 3 bases and V by 6 bases; bases with no gene match: 5. As DNA, the CDR3 is TGTGCCAGCAGTCCCCGGGACAGGGAAGAGACCCAGTACTTC. As protein: CASSPRDREETQYF.

The V call is TRBV27, the J call TRBJ2-5, with 14 bases that match TRBD2. Germline values: CDR1 MNHEY, CDR2 SMNVEV (reference sequence). With 0 bases clipped from V and 0 bases from J, the junction kept 3 bases outside the gene matches. CDR3 length: 18 amino acids. The CDR3 DNA reads TGTGCCAGCAGTTTATCGGGACTAGCGGGGGAACACCAAGAGACCCAGTACTTC. This codes for CASSLSGLAGEHQETQYF.

J is TRBJ1-1 and V is TRBV5-6, with D uncertain. V lost 0 bases, J lost 6 bases, and 15 bases lay in between. CDR3 length: 15 residues. From germline, CDR1 is SGHDT and CDR2 YYEEEE. The CDR3 coding sequence is TGTGCCAGCAGCTTGGCCCCCATCGGCGGGCCTGAAGCTTTCTTT. Encoded protein: CASSLAPIGGPEAFF.

This clone was counted a single time. This chain uses TRBV7-2 with TRBJ2-7; possibly TRBD2 for D (5 bases). There are 15 residues in the CDR3. The ends were cut back, 7 bases at V and 7 bases at J, with 23 bases in the middle. Germline V CDR1 and CDR2: SGHTA, FQGNSA. CDR3 loop: CASKRNGQSSGEQYF. Here the CDR3 DNA reads TGTGCCAGCAAGCGGAATGGGCAGTCGTCGGGTGAGCAGTACTTC.

The V call is TRBV6-6, the J call TRBJ1-4; 9 bases are a match to TRBD1. This CDR3 is built from 15 residues. V gave up 0 bases and J gave up 7 bases; unmatched junction bases: 3. Germline values: CDR1 MNHNY, CDR2 SVGAGI (reference sequence). In DNA, the CDR3 is TGTGCCAGCAGTTACTCCCGGGACAGGGCTGAAAAACTGTTTTTT. Protein: CASSYSRDRAEKLFF.

This clone was detected only a few times. CDR3 coding DNA: TGTGCCTGGACCGTAGCGGGCGGGACCGGGGAGCTGTTTTTT. Translating gives CAWTVAGGTGELFF. The chain couples TRBV30 to TRBJ2-2, with 7 bases aligning to TRBD2. The CDR3 has 14 residues. CDR1 and CDR2 from the germline V gene are GTSNPN and SVGIG (reference sequence). The trim removed 4 bases at V and 5 bases at J, leaving 7 bases unmatched.

This clone is a singleton in its sample. The chain combines TRBV5-1 with TRBJ1-6; 9 nucleotides line up with TRBD1. Germline assignment: CDR1 SGHRS and CDR2 YFSETQ. The CDR3 length is 15 residues. V lost 4 bases and J lost 5; bases outside the gene matches: 4. The CDR3 sequence: CASSGRDRDNSPLHF. CDR3 bases: TGCGCCAGCAGCGGCCGGGACAGGGATAATTCACCCCTCCACTTT.

V is TRBV4-3 and J is TRBJ2-2; D is unresolved. CDR3 length equals 12 residues. Germline V CDR1 and CDR2: LGHNA, YSLEER. Trimming took 4 bases from V and 8 from J, leaving 8 bases between them. The CDR3 protein is CASSPGVGELFF. The DNA of the CDR3 is TGCGCCAGCAGCCCCGGTGTGGGGGAGCTGTTTTTT.

The chain combines TRBV9 with TRBJ2-3; 9 nucleotides match TRBD2. Germline assignment: CDR1 SGDLS and CDR2 YYNGEE. The CDR3 spans 19 residues. V was pared by 3 bases and J by 2 bases, with 16 bases of the junction left unmatched. In nucleotides, the CDR3 is TGTGCCAGCAGCGCCGTAGCCCCTTCCGGGACTAGCTCCACAGATACGCAGTATTTT. Translated, it gives CASSAVAPSGTSSTDTQYF.

This clone was recorded a few times. One end of the junction is discordant with germline, which a read error may explain. The chain joins TRBV2 to TRBJ1-6, with D unclear. This CDR3 spans 11 amino acids. Germline loops: CDR1 SNHLY, CDR2 FYNNEI. The CDR3 DNA reads TGTGCCAGCAGTTATAGTTCACCCCTCCACTTT. Amino acids: CASSYSSPLHF.

The chain has TRBV28 and TRBJ1-6, with a tentative D call TRBD1 (6 bases). The V and J ends lost 2 bases and 5 bases respectively, with 7 bases between them. This CDR3 contains 14 residues. Germline CDR1 reads MDHEN; CDR2 reads SYDVKM. CDR3 DNA: TGTGCCAGCAGTTTACAGGGGAATAATTCACCCCTCCACTTT. Translating it yields CASSLQGNNSPLHF.

The rearrangement links TRBV18 to TRBJ1-4, with D perhaps TRBD1 (5 bases). Per the germline V gene, CDR1 is KGHSH and CDR2 is LQKENI. The CDR3 contains 16 residues. V shed 1 base and J shed 4 bases, with 13 bases lying between them. DNA for the CDR3: TGTGCCAGCTCACCACAGGCGGGGGTCGGTAATGAAAAACTGTTTTTT. Its translation: CASSPQAGVGNEKLFF.

The chain links TRBV13 to TRBJ2-3; 11 bases align to TRBD2. After removal of 5 bases from V and 0 bases from J, the junction contained 7 bases not matched to a gene. CDR3 size: 17 residues. From germline, CDR1 is PRHDT and CDR2 FYEKMQ (reference sequence). The CDR3 sequence: CASSAVLAGDSTDTQYF. In DNA form, the CDR3 reads TGTGCCAGCAGCGCGGTACTAGCGGGGGATAGCACAGATACGCAGTATTTT.

V is TRBV5-4 and J is TRBJ2-5; 7 bases match TRBD1. The CDR3 is made up of 16 amino acids. J gave up 1 base and V 1 base, and 7 bases lay outside the gene matches. Germline CDR1 reads SGHNT; CDR2 reads YYREEE (reference sequence). The CDR3 sequence: CASSLFPGTAQETQYF. In nucleotides, the CDR3 is TGTGCCAGCAGCTTGTTCCCAGGGACAGCCCAAGAGACCCAGTACTTC.

This chain connects TRBV6-6 to TRBJ1-1, with D unclear. Between the trimmed V and J ends, which lost 6 bases and 11 bases, there was a span of 22 bases. Germline loops: CDR1 MNHNY, CDR2 SVGAGI (reference sequence). The CDR3 is made up of 14 amino acids. The CDR3 loop is CASRDRTFIGGAFF. CDR3 sequence (DNA): TGTGCCAGCAGGGACCGGACGTTCATCGGAGGGGCTTTCTTT.

CDR3 sequence reads: CASRTGVGGELFF. Written as DNA, the CDR3 is TGTGCCAGCAGAACAGGGGTAGGCGGGGAGCTGTTTTTT. The rearrangement joins TRBV6-5 to TRBJ2-2; 7 bases line up with TRBD1. This CDR3 contains 13 residues. With V trimmed by 6 bases and J by 7 bases, 5 bases remained unmatched. Germline lookup yields CDR1 MNHEY and CDR2 SVGAGI.

The chain combines TRBV15 with TRBJ1-2; 8 nucleotides agree with TRBD1. The CDR3 consists of 15 residues. The germline V gene encodes CDR1 LNHNV and CDR2 YYDKDF (reference sequence). V was pared by 0 bases and J by 2 bases, with 2 bases of the junction left unmatched. CDR3 in amino acids: CATSRETGANYGYTF. The CDR3 coding sequence is TGTGCCACCAGCAGAGAGACAGGGGCCAACTATGGCTACACCTTC.

This clone appeared a few times. The chain has TRBV28 and TRBJ1-1; a possible D gene is TRBD1 (6 bases). This CDR3 is built from 14 residues. Germline lookup yields CDR1 MDHEN and CDR2 SYDVKM. Trimming shortened V by 6 bases and J by 0 bases, and 11 bases separated the two germline ends. CDR3 region: CASRMDSLNTEAFF. CDR3 coding DNA: TGTGCCAGCAGGATGGACAGCCTGAACACTGAAGCTTTCTTT.

This clone was seen a handful of times. The chain employs TRBV29-1 and TRBJ2-5, with 9 bases lining up with TRBD1. This CDR3 contains 13 residues. Per the germline V gene, CDR1 is SQVTM and CDR2 is ANQGSEA. V was clipped by 8 bases and J by 2 bases; unmatched bases: 6. CDR3 residues: CSHRGRRQETQYF. CDR3 nucleotide sequence: TGCAGCCACAGGGGGCGGCGGCAAGAGACCCAGTACTTC.

The chain combines TRBV7-7 with TRBJ2-2, with a possible D match to TRBD1 (6 bases). The length of the CDR3 is 15 residues. V lost 1 base, J lost 5 bases, and 11 bases lay in between. Germline CDR1 is SSHAT and CDR2 is FNYEAQ (reference sequence). Written as DNA, the CDR3 is TGTGCCAGCAGCTTAGACAGGGTCCCGACCGGGGAGCTGTTTTTT. It specifies CASSLDRVPTGELFF.

The V call is TRBV6-5, the J call TRBJ1-5; tentative D call: TRBD1 (5 bases). The CDR3 has 15 amino acids. In germline, CDR1 is MNHEY, CDR2 SVGAGI. V was clipped by 2 bases and J by 0 bases, with 8 bases between them. The DNA for the CDR3 is TGTGCCAGCAGTTACCGGGGGAATAGCAATCAGCCCCAGCATTTT. As protein: CASSYRGNSNQPQHF.

This clone appeared once. The chain combines TRBV6-5 with TRBJ1-1, with D uncertain. CDR3 length: 16 amino acids. Per the germline V gene, CDR1 is MNHEY and CDR2 is SVGAGI. V lost 2 bases and J lost 0, with 13 bases in between. CDR3 nucleotide sequence: TGTGCCAGCAGTTACGACGACATGGGAGTGAACACTGAAGCTTTCTTT. This sequence encodes CASSYDDMGVNTEAFF.